The sequence of this T cell receptor beta chain was determined in a study of blood T cell repertoires in COVID-19. At the level of the study: Nucleic acid was either cDNA or gDNA, and it came from T cells, B-cell-depleted T cells, or PBMCs.

Germline values: CDR1 SGHTA, CDR2 FQGNSA. The CDR3 consists of 18 residues. The ends were cut back, 0 bases at V and 4 bases at J, with 19 bases in the middle. This clone was detected only once. Per the authors' pipeline: Estimated nucleated cell counts came from reference gene primer amplification. The data were produced by immunoSEQ multiplex PCR, yet TCRdb's version contains in-frame clones alone and is incomplete. V and J calls and clone size come straight from that table; D and trimming were deduced from the DNA. Among over 120,000 clones listed, about 89% were seen once. Material for sequencing was peripheral blood. V is TRBV7-2 and J is TRBJ1-5, with D perhaps matching TRBD1 (5 bases). The sequence was collected from a man between 60 and 70 years old with active or convalescent COVID-19. CDR3 sequence: CASSLAGYGGAVNQPQHF. The CDR3 bases are TGTGCCAGCAGCTTAGCGGGATATGGAGGGGCGGTGAATCAGCCCCAGCATTTT.